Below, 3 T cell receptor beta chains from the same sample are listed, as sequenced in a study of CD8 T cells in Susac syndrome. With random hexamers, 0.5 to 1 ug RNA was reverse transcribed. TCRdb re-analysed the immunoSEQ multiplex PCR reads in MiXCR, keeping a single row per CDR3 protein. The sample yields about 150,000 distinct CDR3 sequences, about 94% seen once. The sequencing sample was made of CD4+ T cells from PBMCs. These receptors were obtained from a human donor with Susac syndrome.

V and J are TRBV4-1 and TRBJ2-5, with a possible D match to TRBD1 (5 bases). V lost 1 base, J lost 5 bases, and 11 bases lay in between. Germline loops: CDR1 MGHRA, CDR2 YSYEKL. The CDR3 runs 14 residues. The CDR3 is CASSQVAGMETQYF. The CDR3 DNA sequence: TGCGCCAGCAGCCAAGTGGCAGGGATGGAGACCCAGTACTTC.

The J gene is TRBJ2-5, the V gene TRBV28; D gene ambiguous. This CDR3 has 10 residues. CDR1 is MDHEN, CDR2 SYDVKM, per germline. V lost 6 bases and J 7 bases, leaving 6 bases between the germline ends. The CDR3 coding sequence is TGTGCCAGCAGCGTAGGGACCCAGTACTTC. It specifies CASSVGTQYF.

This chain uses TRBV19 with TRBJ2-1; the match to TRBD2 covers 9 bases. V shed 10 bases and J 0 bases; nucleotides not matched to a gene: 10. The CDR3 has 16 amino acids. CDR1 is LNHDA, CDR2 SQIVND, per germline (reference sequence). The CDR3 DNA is TGTGCCACCACCCCGACTAGCGGTATCTCCTACAATGAGCAGTTCTTC. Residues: CATTPTSGISYNEQFF.